A single sample gave rise to the 9 T cell receptor beta chains below, sequenced in a study of PD-L1 blockade in urothelial cancer. Specified time point: pretreatment peripheral blood. Data came from immunoSEQ multiplex PCR; TCRdb stores just in-frame clones and leaves some out. The table records tens of thousands of clones, about four fifths of them present only once. Sequenced material: PBMCs, taken around atezolizumab (anti-PD-L1) treatment. These receptors came from a man in his 70s with urothelial cancer.

This chain links TRBV30 with TRBJ2-3; 9 positions agree with TRBD2. Per germline, CDR1 GTSNPN and CDR2 SVGIG (reference sequence). Germline trimming cut 2 bases from V and 1 base from J; bases unmatched to any gene: 7. This CDR3 has 16 amino acids. Written as DNA, the CDR3 is TGTGCCTGGAGTCTTGGAGCGGGAGGTGGCACAGATACGCAGTATTTT. Its protein product is CAWSLGAGGGTDTQYF.

The CDR3 DNA sequence: TGTGCCAGCAGCCAGCTAGCGGGAGATACGCAGTATTTT. This encodes CASSQLAGDTQYF. The chain has TRBV14 and TRBJ2-3; 8 bases agree with TRBD2. V lost 3 bases and J lost 5; bases outside the gene matches: 1. The germline V gene has CDR1 SGHDN and CDR2 FVKESK. The CDR3 sequence is 13 residues long. The full variable domain, with the rest looked up from reference TRBV14 and TRBJ2-3, is EAGVTQFPSHSVIEKGQTVTLRCDPISGHDNLYWYRRVMGKEIKFLLHFVKESKQDESGMPNNRFLAERTGGTYSTLKVQPAELEDSGVYFCASSQLAGDTQYFGPGTRLTVL.

The genes are TRBV12-5 and TRBJ2-2; 11 nucleotides line up with TRBD2. CDR3 length: 17 amino acids. Germline values: CDR1 LGHNT, CDR2 FRNRAP. The trim removed 6 bases at V and 0 bases at J, leaving 6 bases unmatched. CDR3: CASGTLAGVANTGELFF. The CDR3 DNA reads as TGTGCTAGTGGGACACTAGCGGGAGTGGCGAACACCGGGGAGCTGTTTTTT.

This clone has just a few counts. The chain joins TRBV6-6 to TRBJ2-5; 8 bases map to TRBD1. The junction had 10 bases not matched to a gene; V was cut back by 5 bases and J by 5 bases. This CDR3 comprises 15 residues. From germline, CDR1 is MNHNY and CDR2 SVGAGI (reference sequence). The CDR3 DNA follows: TGTGCCAGCAGTCCTACTCCGGACAGGGCGGAGACCCAGTACTTC. As protein: CASSPTPDRAETQYF.

The chain joins TRBV5-8 to TRBJ2-1; 14 nucleotides agree with TRBD2. The CDR3 spans 13 residues. Germline-derived CDR1 and CDR2 are SGHTS and YDEGEE. J was trimmed by 10 bases and V by 3 bases; bases with no gene match: 0. CDR3 in amino acids: CASSWTSGREQFF. The CDR3 DNA follows: TGTGCCAGCAGCTGGACTAGCGGGAGGGAGCAGTTCTTC.

The chain links TRBV18 to TRBJ2-3; D possibly corresponds to TRBD1 (5 bases). V dropped 2 bases and J dropped 1 base, with 10 bases sitting between them. Germline values: CDR1 KGHSH, CDR2 LQKENI. This CDR3 has 15 residues. Here the CDR3 reads CASSPGARGTDTQYF. The CDR3 region has the DNA TGTGCCAGCTCACCAGGGGCGCGAGGCACAGATACGCAGTATTTT.

This rearrangement joins TRBV27 to TRBJ2-3; 9 bases fit TRBD2. The junction had 5 bases not matched to a gene; V was cut back by 3 bases and J by 4 bases. The CDR3 runs to 15 residues. Germline loops: CDR1 MNHEY, CDR2 SMNVEV (reference sequence). CDR3 sequence reads: CASSFRREGPDTQYF. The CDR3 bases are TGTGCCAGCAGTTTTCGGCGGGAGGGCCCAGATACGCAGTATTTT.

The sample holds one count of this clone. The chain combines TRBV11-3 with TRBJ2-7; possible D gene TRBD2, 5 bases. Trimming took off 5 bases at V and 0 bases at J, with 8 bases between the two ends. The germline V gene has CDR1 SGHNT and CDR2 YENEEA. CDR3 length: 13 residues. The chain's CDR3 is CASSLRDSYEQYF. The CDR3, as DNA: TGTGCCAGCAGCCTCCGGGACTCCTACGAGCAGTACTTC.

In this sample, this clone turned up once. This chain uses TRBV2 with TRBJ2-7; 10 nucleotides match TRBD2. This CDR3 region has 17 residues. The junction had 15 bases not matched to a gene; V was cut back by 5 bases and J by 5 bases. Germline V gives CDR1 SNHLY, CDR2 FYNNEI. The CDR3 DNA reads as TGTGCCAGCAGTTCCCTTCCGGGGCTAGCGGGGGAGAACGAGCAGTACTTC. It codes for CASSSLPGLAGENEQYF.